This T cell receptor (beta chain) was observed in a study of blood T cell repertoires in COVID-19. The V gene lost 6 bases and the J gene lost 8 bases, with 15 bases spanning the gap. The CDR3 runs 13 residues. Only in-frame clones appear in the TCRdb table, and some are missing; sequencing was by immunoSEQ multiplex PCR. Seen here are 98,000 or so clones, 70% to 90% observed once, and the top ten hold around 5.5%. The sequence was obtained from a human donor in a cohort sampled during active COVID-19. Sample: peripheral blood. The chain links TRBV12-3 or TRBV12-4 to TRBJ2-3; no clear D. The CDR3 here is CASSPPPPSTQYF. The CDR3 DNA reads TGTGCCAGCAGCCCCCCGCCGCCCAGTACGCAGTATTTT.